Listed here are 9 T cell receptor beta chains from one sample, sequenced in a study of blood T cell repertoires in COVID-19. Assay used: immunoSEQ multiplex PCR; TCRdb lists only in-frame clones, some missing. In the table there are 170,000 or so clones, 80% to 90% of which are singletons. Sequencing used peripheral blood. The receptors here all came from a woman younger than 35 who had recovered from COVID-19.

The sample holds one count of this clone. CDR3 in amino acids: CASSKAPRARLAAFFGADTQYF. The DNA of the CDR3 is TGTGCCAGCAGCAAAGCCCCACGCGCCCGACTAGCGGCCTTTTTTGGGGCAGATACGCAGTATTTT. V and J are TRBV21-1 and TRBJ2-3; the table's D call of TRBD2 was not tested on the DNA. TRBV21-1 is deemed a pseudogene. CDR3 length: 22 residues.

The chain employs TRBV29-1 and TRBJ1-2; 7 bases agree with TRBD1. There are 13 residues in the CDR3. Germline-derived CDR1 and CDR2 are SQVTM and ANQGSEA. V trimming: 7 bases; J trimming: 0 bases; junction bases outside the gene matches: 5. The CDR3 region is CSARDSTNYGYTF. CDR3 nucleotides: TGCAGCGCCCGGGACAGCACTAACTATGGCTACACCTTC. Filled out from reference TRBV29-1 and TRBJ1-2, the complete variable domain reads SAVISQKPSRDICQRGTSLTIQCQVDSQVTMMFWYRQQPGQSLTLIATANQGSEATYESGFVIDKFPISRPNLTFSTLTVSNMSPEDSSIYLCSARDSTNYGYTFGSGTRLTVV.

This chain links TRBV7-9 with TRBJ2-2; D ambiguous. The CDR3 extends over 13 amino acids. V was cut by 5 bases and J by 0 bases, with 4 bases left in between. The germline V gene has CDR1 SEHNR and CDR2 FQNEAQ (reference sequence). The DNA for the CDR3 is TGTGCCAGCAGCCCCACGAACACCGGGGAGCTGTTTTTT. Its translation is CASSPTNTGELFF. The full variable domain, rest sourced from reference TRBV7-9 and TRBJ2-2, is DTGVSQNPRHKITKRGQNVTFRCDPISEHNRLYWYRQTLGQGPEFLTYFQNEAQLEKSRLLSDRFSAERPKGSFSTLEIQRTEQGDSAMYLCASSPTNTGELFFGEGSRLTVL.

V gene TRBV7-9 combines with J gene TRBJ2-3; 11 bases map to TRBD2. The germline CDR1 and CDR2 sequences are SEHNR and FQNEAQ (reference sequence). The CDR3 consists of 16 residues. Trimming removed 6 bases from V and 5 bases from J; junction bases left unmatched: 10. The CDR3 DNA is TGTGCCAGCAGGTCACTAGCGGGAGCCTCCGTAGATACGCAGTATTTT. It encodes CASRSLAGASVDTQYF.

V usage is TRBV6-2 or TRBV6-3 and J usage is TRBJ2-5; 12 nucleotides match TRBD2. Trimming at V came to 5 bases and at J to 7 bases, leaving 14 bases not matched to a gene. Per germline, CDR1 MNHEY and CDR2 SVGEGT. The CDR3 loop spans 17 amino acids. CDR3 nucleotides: TGTGCCAGCAGTCTTACTCATCCTAGCGGGGGGGGAGCGACCCAGTACTTC. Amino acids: CASSLTHPSGGGATQYF.

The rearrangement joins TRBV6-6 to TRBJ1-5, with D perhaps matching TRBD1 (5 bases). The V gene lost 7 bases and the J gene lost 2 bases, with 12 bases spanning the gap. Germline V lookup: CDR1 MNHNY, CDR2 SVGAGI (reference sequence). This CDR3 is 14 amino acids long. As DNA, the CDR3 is TGTGCCAGCAATCGTGACAGTGGCAATCAGCCCCAGCATTTT. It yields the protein CASNRDSGNQPQHF.

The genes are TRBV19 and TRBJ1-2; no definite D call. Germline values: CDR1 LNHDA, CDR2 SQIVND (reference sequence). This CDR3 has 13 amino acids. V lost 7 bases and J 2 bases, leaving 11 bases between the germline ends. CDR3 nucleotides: TGTGCCAGTACGAACCTGGCCAACTATGGCTACACCTTC. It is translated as CASTNLANYGYTF. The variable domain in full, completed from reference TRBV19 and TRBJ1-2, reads DGGITQSPKYLFRKEGQNVTLSCEQNLNHDAMYWYRQDPGQGLRLIYYSQIVNDFQKGDIAEGYSVSREKKESFPLTVTSAQKNPTAFYLCASTNLANYGYTFGSGTRLTVV.

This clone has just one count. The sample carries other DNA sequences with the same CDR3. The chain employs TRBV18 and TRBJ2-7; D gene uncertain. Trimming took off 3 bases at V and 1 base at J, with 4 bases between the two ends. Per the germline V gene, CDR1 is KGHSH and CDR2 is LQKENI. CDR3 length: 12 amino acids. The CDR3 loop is CASSPSSYEQYV. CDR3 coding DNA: TGTGCCAGCTCACCGTCTTCCTACGAGCAGTACGTC.

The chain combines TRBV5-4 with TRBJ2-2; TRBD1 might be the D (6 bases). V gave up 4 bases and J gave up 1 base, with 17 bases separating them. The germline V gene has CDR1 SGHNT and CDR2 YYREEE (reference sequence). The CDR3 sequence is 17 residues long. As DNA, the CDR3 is TGTGCCAGCAGCCGTGGGGGCAGTGCCGTGAACACCGGGGAGCTGTTTTTT. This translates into CASSRGGSAVNTGELFF.